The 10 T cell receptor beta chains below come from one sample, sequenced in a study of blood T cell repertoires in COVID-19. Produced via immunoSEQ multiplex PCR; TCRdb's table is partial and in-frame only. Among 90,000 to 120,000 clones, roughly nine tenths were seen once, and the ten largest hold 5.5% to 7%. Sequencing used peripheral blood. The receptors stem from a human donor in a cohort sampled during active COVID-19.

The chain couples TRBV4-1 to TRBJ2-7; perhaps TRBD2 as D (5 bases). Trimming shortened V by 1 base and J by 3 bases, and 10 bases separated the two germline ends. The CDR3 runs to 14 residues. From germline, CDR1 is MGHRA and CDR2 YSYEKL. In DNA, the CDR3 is TGCGCCAGCAGCCAAGTTTTCGGGAACTACGAGCAGTACTTC. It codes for CASSQVFGNYEQYF.

The CDR3 DNA reads TGCGCCAGCAGCCAGCACCGAGGGGGAACCTACAATGAGCAGTTCTTC. Protein product: CASSQHRGGTYNEQFF. The chain links TRBV4-3 to TRBJ2-1; a weak D match, TRBD1 (6 bases). Trimming pared 3 bases from V and 2 bases from J, leaving 14 bases between. Germline CDR1 LGHNA, CDR2 YSLEER. The CDR3 contains 16 residues.

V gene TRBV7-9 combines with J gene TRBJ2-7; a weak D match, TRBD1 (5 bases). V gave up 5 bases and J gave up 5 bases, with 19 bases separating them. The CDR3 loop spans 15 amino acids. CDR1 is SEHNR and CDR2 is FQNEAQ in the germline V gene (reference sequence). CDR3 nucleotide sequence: TGTGCCAGCAGCCTGGGGCTATTGGAATGGGACGAGCAGTACTTC. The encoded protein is CASSLGLLEWDEQYF.

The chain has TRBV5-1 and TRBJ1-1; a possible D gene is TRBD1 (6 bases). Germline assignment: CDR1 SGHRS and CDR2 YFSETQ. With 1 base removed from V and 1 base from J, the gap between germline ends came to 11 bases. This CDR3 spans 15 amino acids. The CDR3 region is CASSLWAGANTEAFF. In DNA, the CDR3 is TGCGCCAGCAGCTTGTGGGCAGGGGCGAACACTGAAGCTTTCTTT.

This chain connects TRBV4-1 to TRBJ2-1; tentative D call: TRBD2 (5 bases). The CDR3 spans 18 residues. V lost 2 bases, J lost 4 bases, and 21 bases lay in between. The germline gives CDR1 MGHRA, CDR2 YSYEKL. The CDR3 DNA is TGCGCCAGCAGCCAATTCGACCATCTAGCTAGTGAATACAATGAGCAGTTCTTC. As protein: CASSQFDHLASEYNEQFF.

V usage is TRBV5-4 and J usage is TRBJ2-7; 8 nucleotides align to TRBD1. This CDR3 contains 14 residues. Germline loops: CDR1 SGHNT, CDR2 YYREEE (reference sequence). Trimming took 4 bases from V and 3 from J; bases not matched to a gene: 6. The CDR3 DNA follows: TGTGCCAGCAGCCTTCCGGGACAGGTCTACGAGCAGTACTTC. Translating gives CASSLPGQVYEQYF.

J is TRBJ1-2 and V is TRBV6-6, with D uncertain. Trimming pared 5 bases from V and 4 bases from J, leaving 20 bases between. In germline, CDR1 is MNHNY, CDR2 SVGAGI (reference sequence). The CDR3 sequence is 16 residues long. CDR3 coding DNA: TGTGCCAGCAGTGCGGGCGGAATTGGGGAAGGCTATGGCTACACCTTC. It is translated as CASSAGGIGEGYGYTF.

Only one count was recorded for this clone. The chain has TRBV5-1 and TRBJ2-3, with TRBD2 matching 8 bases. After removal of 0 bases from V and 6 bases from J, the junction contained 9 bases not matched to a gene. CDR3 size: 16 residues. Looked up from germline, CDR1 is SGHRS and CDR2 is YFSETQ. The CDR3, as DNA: TGCGCCAGCAGCTTGGAGGCTAGCGGGTTGACGGATACGCAGTATTTT. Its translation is CASSLEASGLTDTQYF.

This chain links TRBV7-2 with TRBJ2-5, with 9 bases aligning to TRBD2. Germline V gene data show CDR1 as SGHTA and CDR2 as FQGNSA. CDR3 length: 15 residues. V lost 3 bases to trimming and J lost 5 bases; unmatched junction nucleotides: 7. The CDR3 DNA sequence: TGTGCCAGCAGCTTCGGCGGGGGGGCCTCGGAGACCCAGTACTTC. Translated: CASSFGGGASETQYF.

CDR3 coding DNA: TGTGCCAGCACCCTCCCGCAGGGATGGGGTGATGGCTACACCTTC. It encodes CASTLPQGWGDGYTF. The chain joins TRBV28 to TRBJ1-2; tentatively, D is TRBD1 (5 bases). Germline CDR1 reads MDHEN; CDR2 reads SYDVKM. Trimming removed 7 bases from V and 6 bases from J, with 21 bases in between. This CDR3 spans 15 amino acids.